These 29 T cell receptor beta chains came from one sample sequenced in a study of CD8 T cells in ankylosing spondylitis (TCRdb year 2017). The library was prepared using 5' RACE. Sequencing was carried out with an Illumina HiSeq 2500. In-frame beta chains were kept once TCRdb had trimmed the public reads at Q25 with fastp and called clones with MiXCR. Entries that share a CDR3 protein sequence are merged under the most common genes and DNA. In all, the sample holds around 220,000 distinct CDR3 sequences, and approximately 10% of those were seen once. Roughly 23% of the sample comes from the top ten. Sequencing was done on a sample of blood, either unsorted or a sorted T cell fraction (not recorded which). These receptors were collected from a male donor with ankylosing spondylitis or in good health (not recorded which).

This clonotype showed up many times. The gene calls are TRBV20-1 and TRBJ1-5; no definite D call. The CDR3 loop spans 13 amino acids. CDR1 DFQATT and CDR2 SNEGSKA come from the germline V gene (reference sequence). Trimming cost V 4 bases and J 1 base, with 8 bases left between them. CDR3 sequence: CSAIGRSNQPQHF. CDR3 in DNA: TGCAGTGCTATAGGGAGGAGCAATCAGCCCCAGCATTTT.

This clonotype was seen ten or more times. The CDR3 DNA reads TGCGCCAGCAGCTTGGAACCGGGACGACAGTCTGGGGCCAACGTCCTGACTTTC. Residues: CASSLEPGRQSGANVLTF. This chain links TRBV5-1 with TRBJ2-6; either TRBD1 or TRBD2 may supply D (5 bases each). The CDR3 is 18 amino acids. Germline V CDR1 and CDR2: SGHRS, YFSETQ. V was cut by 0 bases and J by 1 base, with 14 bases left in between.

This clonotype has ten or more counts. The chain carries TRBV6-1 and TRBJ2-1; 8 bases line up with TRBD2. Losses at the gene ends were 6 bases for V and 1 base for J; bases not matched to a gene: 11. Germline lookup yields CDR1 MNHNS and CDR2 SASEGT. The CDR3 contains 17 residues. Written as DNA, the CDR3 is TGTGCCAGCAGCTCTAAGGGCGGGGGGCCGTCCTACAATGAGCAGTTCTTC. This gives the protein CASSSKGGGPSYNEQFF.

Ten or more counts support this clonotype. The chain recombines TRBV20-1 with TRBJ2-2; weak D call: TRBD1 (5 bases). Deletions cut 3 bases from V and 1 base from J, with 9 bases between. The CDR3 contains 14 residues. Germline CDR1 and CDR2: DFQATT and SNEGSKA (reference sequence). CDR3 DNA: TGCAGTGCTAGTCCCGGACAGAACACCGGGGAGCTGTTTTTT. It codes for CSASPGQNTGELFF.

In its sample, this clonotype was seen many times. V gene TRBV20-1 combines with J gene TRBJ1-1; 8 bases map to TRBD1. Looked up from germline, CDR1 is DFQATT and CDR2 is SNEGSKA (reference sequence). The CDR3 is 15 residues long. Trimming removed 1 base from V and 9 bases from J; junction bases left unmatched: 13. The CDR3 region is CSARARETGDLQAFF. CDR3 in DNA: TGCAGTGCTAGAGCCAGGGAGACAGGGGACTTGCAAGCTTTCTTT.

The rearrangement links TRBV9 to TRBJ2-7; the D is unclear. This CDR3 is built from 13 residues. The germline gives CDR1 SGDLS, CDR2 YYNGEE. Trimming stripped 0 bases from V and 5 bases from J, with 9 bases between. CDR3 sequence: CASSVDGVHEQYF. CDR3 in DNA: TGTGCCAGCAGCGTAGATGGAGTCCACGAGCAGTACTTC. Using reference TRBV9 and TRBJ2-7 for the parts outside the CDR3, the full variable domain is DSGVTQTPKHLITATGQRVTLRCSPRSGDLSVYWYQQSLDQGLQFLIQYYNGEERAKGNILERFSAQQFPDLHSELNLSSLELGDSALYFCASSVDGVHEQYFGPGTRLTVT.

This clonotype was seen repeatedly, ten times or more. The V gene is TRBV5-6, the J gene TRBJ2-5; D might be TRBD1 (6 bases). The germline V and J ends were trimmed by 4 bases and 4 bases, with 14 bases remaining between them. The CDR3 covers 14 residues. Germline V gene lookup returns CDR1 SGHDT and CDR2 YYEEEE. The CDR3 nucleotides are TGTGCCAGCAGCAGATTACTAGGGGGAGAGACCCAGTACTTC. Amino acid sequence: CASSRLLGGETQYF.

The chain joins TRBV30 to TRBJ2-3, with 13 positions matching TRBD2. This CDR3 region has 14 residues. CDR1 GTSNPN and CDR2 SVGIG come from the germline V gene (reference sequence). Trimming cost V 2 bases and J 6 bases; bases outside gene matches: 2. As DNA, the CDR3 is TGTGCCTGGAGTCGGACTAGCGGGGGTGATACGCAGTATTTT. This gives the protein CAWSRTSGGDTQYF. The complete variable domain, with remaining parts taken from reference TRBV30 and TRBJ2-3, reads SQTIHQWPATLVQPVGSPLSLECTVEGTSNPNLYWYRQAAGRGLQLLFYSVGIGQISSEVPQNLSASRPQDRQFILSSKKLLLSDSGFYLCAWSRTSGGDTQYFGPGTRLTVL.

This clonotype came up many times. The V gene is TRBV12-3 or TRBV12-4, the J gene TRBJ2-7; 7 bases map to TRBD2. Trimming took 1 base from V and 7 from J; bases not matched to a gene: 10. This CDR3 contains 15 residues. The CDR3 is CASSLEGRGSLEQYF. The DNA of the CDR3 is TGTGCCAGCAGTTTAGAGGGGAGGGGAAGTCTAGAGCAGTACTTC.

In its sample, this clonotype was seen many times. The CDR3 loop reads CASSYVQGPAKNIQYF. The CDR3 DNA sequence: TGTGCCAGCAGTTACGTTCAGGGCCCAGCCAAAAACATTCAGTACTTC. The chain carries TRBV6-8 and TRBJ2-4; D possibly corresponds to TRBD1 (5 bases). V was clipped by 2 bases and J by 0 bases, with 11 bases between them. This CDR3 has 16 residues. Germline lookup yields CDR1 MNHGY and CDR2 SAAAGT.

The V call is TRBV10-3, the J call TRBJ1-5, with TRBD1 matching over 9 bases. This CDR3 has 14 amino acids. CDR1 is ENHRY, CDR2 SYGVKD, per germline. J was trimmed by 7 bases and V by 6 bases; bases with no gene match: 7. The CDR3 here is CAISAGQGTQPQHF. CDR3 sequence (DNA): TGTGCCATCAGCGCGGGACAGGGCACGCAGCCCCAGCATTTT.

The chain combines TRBV12-3 or TRBV12-4 with TRBJ1-5; 7 bases agree with TRBD1. The CDR3 length is 15 residues. Trimming took 7 bases from V and 0 from J; bases not matched to a gene: 6. The CDR3 spells CASTLGGHSNQPQHF. The CDR3 nucleotides read TGTGCCAGCACCTTAGGGGGCCATAGCAATCAGCCCCAGCATTTT.

This clonotype showed up many times. The CDR3 spells CASSPTSGGAWTGELFF. The CDR3 nucleotides read TGTGCCAGCAGCCCGACTAGCGGGGGGGCCTGGACCGGGGAGCTGTTTTTT. The genes are TRBV7-9 and TRBJ2-2, with 14 nucleotides matching TRBD2. Germline values: CDR1 SEHNR, CDR2 FQNEAQ (reference sequence). This CDR3 region has 17 residues. With 5 bases clipped from V and 5 bases from J, the junction kept 7 bases outside the gene matches.

This chain links TRBV3-1 with TRBJ2-2; 10 bases agree with TRBD2. Germline values: CDR1 LGHDT, CDR2 YNNKEL (reference sequence). Trimming took 11 bases from V and 3 from J; bases not matched to a gene: 24. CDR3 length: 20 amino acids. CDR3 loop: CACSAIGSWASGGDTGELFF. The CDR3 DNA reads TGTGCCTGCTCCGCGATCGGATCCTGGGCTAGCGGGGGAGACACCGGGGAGCTGTTTTTT.

At least ten counts were recorded for this clonotype. The chain links TRBV7-2 to TRBJ2-4; unclear D gene. The length of the CDR3 is 12 residues. Per the germline V gene, CDR1 is SGHTA and CDR2 is FQGNSA. Trimming stripped 5 bases from V and 6 bases from J, with 8 bases between. The CDR3 nucleotides read TGTGCCAGCAGCAAGGACGGAAACATTCAGTACTTC. Translated: CASSKDGNIQYF.

This clonotype has just a few counts. The chain carries TRBV5-1 and TRBJ1-5; perhaps TRBD1 as D (5 bases). Trimming pared 6 bases from V and 6 bases from J, leaving 13 bases between. The CDR3 is 13 amino acids. CDR1 and CDR2 from the germline V gene are SGHRS and YFSETQ. CDR3 amino acids: CASNPGGGQPQHF. CDR3 in DNA: TGCGCCAGCAACCCTGGGGGGGGTCAGCCCCAGCATTTT.

At least ten counts were recorded for this clonotype. A read error may produce the germline difference seen at one junction end. The J gene is TRBJ1-4, the V gene TRBV5-6, with a tentative D call TRBD1 (5 bases). CDR3 length equals 16 residues. Per the germline V gene, CDR1 is SGHDT and CDR2 is YYEEEE. The CDR3 region has the DNA TGTGCCAGCAGCTTCAGTGGGGAGGACGTGGAGGGGAAACTGGTTTTT. Translating it yields CASSFSGEDVEGKLVF. Drawing the rest from reference TRBV5-6 and TRBJ1-4, the complete variable domain is DAGVTQSPTHLIKTRGQQVTLRCSPKSGHDTVSWYQQALGQGPQFIFQYYEEEERQRGNFPDRFSGHQFPNYSSELNVNALLLGDSALYLCASSFSGEDVEGKLVFGSGTQLSVL.

As concerns this clonotype: This may come from a read error, since a much larger clone is one base off. The chain joins TRBV12-5 to TRBJ2-7; 7 bases match TRBD2. CDR3 length equals 17 residues. CDR1 is LGHNT, CDR2 FRNRAP, per germline. DNA for the CDR3: TGTACCAGCAGTTTGGGGGGGGAGTCCTTAAGCTCCTACGAGCAGTACTTC. Translating gives CTSSLGGESLSSYEQYF.

This clonotype was seen at least ten times. This chain links TRBV20-1 with TRBJ2-1; D is unclear. This CDR3 spans 13 amino acids. Trimming cost V 6 bases and J 7 bases, with 16 bases left between them. Germline V gene sequence: CDR1 DFQATT, CDR2 SNEGSKA (reference sequence). CDR3: CSAGLSPGNEQFF. As DNA, the CDR3 is TGCAGTGCGGGCCTAAGCCCTGGGAATGAGCAGTTCTTC.

This clonotype was counted many times. J is TRBJ2-2 and V is TRBV12-3 or TRBV12-4; D ambiguous. The V gene lost 7 bases and the J gene lost 0 bases, with 6 bases spanning the gap. The CDR3 consists of 13 residues. The CDR3 spells CASILSNTGELFF. The CDR3 DNA sequence: TGTGCCAGCATCCTGTCGAACACCGGGGAGCTGTTTTTT.

The J gene is TRBJ1-2, the V gene TRBV7-2, with D unclear. CDR1 is SGHTA and CDR2 is FQGNSA in the germline V gene. V was shortened by 4 bases and J by 4 bases, with 16 bases between the two germline ends. CDR3 size: 15 residues. DNA of the CDR3: TGTGCCAGCAGCTACGCTTCGTATAGTAGCTATGGCTACACCTTC. Its translation is CASSYASYSSYGYTF.

This clonotype was seen at least ten times. The chain recombines TRBV28 with TRBJ2-5, with 12 bases matching TRBD2. The germline V gene has CDR1 MDHEN and CDR2 SYDVKM. The J segment lost 4 bases and the V segment lost 6 bases, leaving 9 bases of the junction unmatched. This CDR3 spans 16 amino acids. The CDR3 DNA follows: TGTGCCAGCAGCAAACTAGCGGGGGGCCTCGGAGAGACCCAGTACTTC. Residues: CASSKLAGGLGETQYF. Drawing the rest from reference TRBV28 and TRBJ2-5, the complete variable domain is DVKVTQSSRYLVKRTGEKVFLECVQDMDHENMFWYRQDPGLGLRLIYFSYDVKMKEKGDIPEGYSVSREKKERFSLILESASTNQTSMYLCASSKLAGGLGETQYFGPGTRLLVL.

The chain uses TRBV20-1 and TRBJ1-3; D may be TRBD1 (6 bases). Germline lookup yields CDR1 DFQATT and CDR2 SNEGSKA (reference sequence). CDR3 size: 15 residues. Trimming took off 4 bases at V and 0 bases at J, with 13 bases between the two ends. CDR3 in amino acids: CSATQTGVSGNTIYF. The DNA for the CDR3 is TGCAGTGCTACACAGACAGGAGTCTCTGGAAACACCATATATTTT.

This clonotype was picked up many times. V and J are TRBV3-1 and TRBJ1-1; D is ambiguous. The length of the CDR3 is 13 residues. Trimming removed 1 base at V and 6 bases at J, with 9 bases between. Germline V gives CDR1 LGHDT, CDR2 YNNKEL (reference sequence). The chain's CDR3 is CASSQGGSSEAFF. The DNA of the CDR3 is TGTGCCAGCAGCCAAGGAGGGAGCTCTGAAGCTTTCTTT.

This clonotype has a count of ten or more. The chain carries TRBV7-2 and TRBJ1-5; possibly TRBD1 for D (5 bases). Per germline, CDR1 SGHTA and CDR2 FQGNSA. The V gene lost 5 bases and the J gene lost 10 bases, with 18 bases spanning the gap. This CDR3 spans 14 amino acids. The CDR3 DNA follows: TGTGCCAGCAGCGCTCCGGGGCACCCCAGTCCCCAGCATTTT. It yields the protein CASSAPGHPSPQHF.

The V and J genes are TRBV7-9 and TRBJ2-5; D is ambiguous. The CDR3 runs 11 residues. Trimming cost V 5 bases and J 4 bases, with 5 bases left between them. Per the germline V gene, CDR1 is SEHNR and CDR2 is FQNEAQ (reference sequence). The CDR3 protein is CASSNLETQYF. Here the CDR3 DNA reads TGTGCCAGCAGCAATCTAGAGACCCAGTACTTC.

This chain uses TRBV20-1 with TRBJ2-3; no reliable D call. The CDR3 has 14 residues. The ends were cut back, 2 bases at V and 2 bases at J, with 11 bases in the middle. Germline CDR1 DFQATT, CDR2 SNEGSKA (reference sequence). CDR3 protein: CSARTLDNTDTQYF. The CDR3 DNA sequence: TGCAGTGCTAGAACGCTCGACAACACAGATACGCAGTATTTT.

The V call is TRBV11-3, the J call TRBJ2-5, with D perhaps TRBD1 or TRBD2 (6 bases each). This CDR3 region has 16 residues. V was trimmed by 5 bases and J by 2 bases, leaving 18 bases between them. Germline CDR1 SGHNT, CDR2 YENEEA. DNA of the CDR3: TGTGCCAGCAGCGGGCGGGACACGACTACTCAAGAGACCCAGTACTTC. As protein: CASSGRDTTTQETQYF.

This clonotype was counted many times. The chain carries TRBV20-1 and TRBJ2-1; 8 nucleotides agree with TRBD1. CDR3 length equals 14 residues. Germline CDR1 DFQATT, CDR2 SNEGSKA (reference sequence). V shed 4 bases, J shed 7 bases, and the junction held 9 bases outside the gene matches. This chain's CDR3 is CSATLRQGRNEQFF. CDR3 bases: TGCAGTGCTACTCTCAGACAGGGGAGGAATGAGCAGTTCTTC.